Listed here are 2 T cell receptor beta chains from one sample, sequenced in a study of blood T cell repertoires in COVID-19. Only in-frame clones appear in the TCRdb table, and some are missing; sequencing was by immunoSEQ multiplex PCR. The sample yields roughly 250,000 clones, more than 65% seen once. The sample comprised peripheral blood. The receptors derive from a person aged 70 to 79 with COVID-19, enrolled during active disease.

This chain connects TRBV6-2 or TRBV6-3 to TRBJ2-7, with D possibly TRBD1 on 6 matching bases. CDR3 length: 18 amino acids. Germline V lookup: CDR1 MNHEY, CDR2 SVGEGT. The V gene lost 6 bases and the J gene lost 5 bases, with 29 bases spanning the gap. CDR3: CASSPPTVTGQKRHEQYF. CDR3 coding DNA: TGTGCCAGCAGCCCACCCACTGTAACAGGGCAAAAACGCCACGAGCAGTACTTC.

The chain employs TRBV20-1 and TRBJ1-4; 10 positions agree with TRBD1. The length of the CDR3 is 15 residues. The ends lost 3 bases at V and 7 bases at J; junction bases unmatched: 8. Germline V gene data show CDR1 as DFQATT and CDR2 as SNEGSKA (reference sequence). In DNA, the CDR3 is TGCAGTGCTAGTCCCCCCGGGACAGGGGCTGAAAAACTGTTTTTT. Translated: CSASPPGTGAEKLFF.